The sequence of this T cell receptor beta chain was determined in a study of CD8 T cells in ankylosing spondylitis (TCRdb year 2017). Turning to the overall study: T cell receptor beta repertoires were profiled in healthy donors and ankylosing spondylitis patients so that disease-linked TCR variants could be found. The whole study cohort included 85 to 120 healthy donors and 20 to 30 ankylosing spondylitis patients. Peripheral blood samples were taken, and synovial fluid was additionally collected from ankylosing spondylitis patients.

This clonotype was recorded many times. Its antigen is currently not known. Base-call qualities are not available, and no considerably larger clone is one nucleotide away. The CDR3 spans 12 residues, from the cysteine through the phenylalanine. Only the CDR3 DNA is retained, 36 bases long and in frame from the first base. V is clipped by 6 bases and J by 3 bases, and the sequence between their germline boundaries is 9 bases long. The data were produced on an Illumina HiSeq 2500. Quantitative 5'-RACE with molecular barcodes was the method used to prepare the TCR beta libraries. On the study's bioinformatics: A new computational method, built on a probabilistic model of VDJ rearrangement, was used to identify disease-linked TCR variants. TCRdb applied fastp at Q25 and MiXCR to the public reads, then kept only in-frame beta chains. When rows share a CDR3 protein, they turn into one entry using the most common DNA and genes. TCRdb's processing, not the authors' own work, is the source of the V and J calls. Within this sample are under 200,000 distinct CDR3 sequences, with under 14% of them counted one time only. 25% to 35% of the sample is taken by the ten largest.

Study-wide findings and limitations: The disease-linked clones were reported as significantly enriched in matched synovial fluid samples from ankylosing spondylitis patients. A CD8+ phenotype was shown by the disease-linked clones, which were found at relatively low frequencies in peripheral blood. Some motif variants were previously reported in synovial fluid and blood of reactive arthritis patients, suggesting common disease-initiation mechanisms. A TCR beta motif made up of eight highly homologous amino acid variants appeared to be characteristic of blood from ankylosing spondylitis patients.

This receptor chain uses TRBV12-3 or TRBV12-4 and TRBJ2-7; no D gene call is confident. Sequencing used blood, either unsorted or a sorted T cell fraction (not recorded which). The receptor was isolated from a male donor with ankylosing spondylitis or in good health (not recorded which). The nucleotides are TGTGCCAGCAGGCGGTTGGGCTACGAGCAGTACTTC. The resulting protein is CASRRLGYEQYF.